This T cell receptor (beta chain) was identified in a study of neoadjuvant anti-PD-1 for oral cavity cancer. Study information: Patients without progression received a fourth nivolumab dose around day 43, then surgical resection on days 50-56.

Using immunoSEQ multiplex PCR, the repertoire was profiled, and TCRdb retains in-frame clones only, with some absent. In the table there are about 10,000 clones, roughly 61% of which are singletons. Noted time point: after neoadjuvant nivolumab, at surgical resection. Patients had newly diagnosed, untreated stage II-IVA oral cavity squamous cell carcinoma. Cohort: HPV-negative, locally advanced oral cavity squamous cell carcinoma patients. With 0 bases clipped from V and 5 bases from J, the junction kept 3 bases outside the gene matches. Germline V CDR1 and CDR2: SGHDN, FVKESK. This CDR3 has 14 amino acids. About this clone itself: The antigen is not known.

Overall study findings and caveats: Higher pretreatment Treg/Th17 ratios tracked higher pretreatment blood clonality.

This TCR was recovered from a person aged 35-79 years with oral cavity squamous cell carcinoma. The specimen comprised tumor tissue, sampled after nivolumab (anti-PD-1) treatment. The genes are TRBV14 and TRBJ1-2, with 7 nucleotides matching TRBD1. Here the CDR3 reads CASSQDRRGYGYTF. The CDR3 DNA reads TGTGCCAGCAGCCAAGATCGCAGGGGGTATGGCTACACCTTC. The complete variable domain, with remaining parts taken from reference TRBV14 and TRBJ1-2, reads EAGVTQFPSHSVIEKGQTVTLRCDPISGHDNLYWYRRVMGKEIKFLLHFVKESKQDESGMPNNRFLAERTGGTYSTLKVQPAELEDSGVYFCASSQDRRGYGYTFGSGTRLTVV.